Reported below is one T cell receptor beta chain. Seattle cases were enrolled at active infection and followed longitudinally. The sample is drawn from a study of blood T cell repertoires in COVID-19. Overall study: The United States, Italy and Spain provided the acute and convalescent COVID-19 samples.

Profiled with immunoSEQ multiplex PCR; TCRdb holds only in-frame clones, not every one. The sample holds roughly 150,000 clones, approximately 95% seen once. There are 16 residues in the CDR3. CDR1 and CDR2 (germline): MNHEY, SVGAGI. J lost 9 bases, V lost 4 bases, and 11 bases had no gene match. This sequence joins TRBV6-5 and TRBJ2-1; 11 bases are a match to TRBD2. Specimen: peripheral blood. This receptor was taken from a woman aged 55-69 years with COVID-19, enrolled during active disease. CDR3 sequence (DNA): TGTGCCAGCAGTTTAGCGGGGGGGCCAAGACGGCGTGAGCAGTTCTTC. Amino acids: CASSLAGGPRRREQFF.